Listed below are T cell receptor beta chains from one sample, sequenced in a study of T cell repertoires in cytomegalovirus infection. Antigens of these TCRs are unknown. TCRdb reprocessed the reads via MiXCR and lists one record per CDR3 protein. The data contain 800,000 to 950,000 distinct CDR3 sequences, about 33% of them seen just once; the ten biggest clones take up 9.5% to 15%. Sequenced here: cultured CD8+ T cells from PBMCs, sampled from culture after CMV antigen stimulation. Receptor source: a human donor in good health (CMV status not recorded). Some clones in this sample may be carry-over from other donors' samples. Both conserved end residues are part of each CDR3. D genes are given only for firm matches. Not every row has a clone size; where given, it reads once, few, many or a size class.

>-|TRBV19|TRBJ1-5|-
TGTGCCATCAGCCCGGGCCCCTCAAGCAATCAGCCCCAGCATTTT
CAISPGPSSNQPQHF
>-|TRBV29-1|TRBJ2-3|-
TGCAGCGTTGGAGGGGCTTCAACACTTTGGAACACAGATACGCAGTATTTT
CSVGGASTLWNTDTQYF
>-|TRBV4-1|TRBJ2-5|-
TGCGCCAGCAGCCAAGATTTTTTCGCTTTGGACAGTTTAGGCTTC
CASSQDFFALDSLGF
>-|TRBV4-1|TRBJ2-1|-
TGCGCCAGCAGCCAAGGCCCACGCTCGGACAATGAGCAGTTCTTC
CASSQGPRSDNEQFF
>-|TRBV27|TRBJ1-1|-
TGTGCCAGCAGTCCCCCCCCGGGAGTGAACACTGAAGCTTTCTTT
CASSPPPGVNTEAFF
>-|TRBV27|TRBJ1-4|TRBD1
TGTGCCAGCAGCCCCTTGGGAGGGGGCGCATCGACTAATGAAAAACTGTTTTTT
CASSPLGGGASTNEKLFF
>few|TRBV7-3|TRBJ1-4|-
TGTGCCAGCAGCTCCCTGATTGATGAAAAACTGTTTTTT
CASSSLIDEKLFF
>once|TRBV19|TRBJ2-2|TRBD1
TGTGCCAGTAGTCCCGGGGACAGGGACAACACCGGGGAGCTGTTTTTT
CASSPGDRDNTGELFF
>-|TRBV5-1|TRBJ2-2|-
TGCGCCAGCAGCTTGAATTTGGGGGCCGGGGAGCTGTTTTTT
CASSLNLGAGELFF
>many|TRBV7-2|TRBJ1-6|-
TGTGCCAGCAGCTCCGATAACTTCTATAATTCACCCCTCCACTTT
CASSSDNFYNSPLHF
>-|TRBV24-1|TRBJ2-3|-
TGTGCCACCAGTGATTTGCAGGGGAGAGGAAGAAGTTCTAGCACAGATACGCAGTATTTT
CATSDLQGRGRSSSTDTQYF
>few|TRBV12-3/TRBV12-4|TRBJ1-1|-
TGTGCCAGCAGTTTAAGGGCCTGGCGGCAGGGTGGCACTGAAGCTTTCTTT
CASSLRAWRQGGTEAFF
>-|TRBV24-1|TRBJ1-2|TRBD1
TGTGCCACCAGTCCCGGGACAGGCCCCAAAGGCTACACCTTC
CATSPGTGPKGYTF
>-|TRBV10-3|TRBJ2-7|-
TGTGCCATCGCGGAGGGGGGGGACGAGCAGTACTTC
CAIAEGGDEQYF
>many|TRBV7-2|TRBJ2-5|TRBD1
TGTGCCAGCAGCTGGACGGGACAGGGATTTCGAGCCAAGGGGACCCAGTACTTC
CASSWTGQGFRAKGTQYF
>-|TRBV11-3|TRBJ2-3|TRBD2
TGTGTCAGCAGCACTGGAGCGGGGGGACTCACAGATACGCAGTATTTT
CVSSTGAGGLTDTQYF
>-|TRBV27|TRBJ1-5|TRBD1
TGTGCCAGTAACAGGGGCCTTACTAATCAGCCCCAGCATTTT
CASNRGLTNQPQHF
>many|TRBV7-9|TRBJ2-1|-
TGTGCCAGCAGCCCTGGACAGACCTTAAACTACAATGAGCAGTTCTTC
CASSPGQTLNYNEQFF
>-|TRBV20-1|TRBJ2-1|-
TGCAGTGCTAGAGATAAAGAAGTTTCCGTTCGGCGGGAGCAGTTCTTC
CSARDKEVSVRREQFF
>few|TRBV4-1|TRBJ1-5|-
TGCGCCAGCAGCCAAGATTCGAGCGGTTATAGCAATCAGCCCCAGCATTTT
CASSQDSSGYSNQPQHF
>many|TRBV12-3/TRBV12-4|TRBJ1-2|-
TGTGCCAGCAGTCCCGGGGACCCGGGGTACTATGGCTACACCTTC
CASSPGDPGYYGYTF
>-|TRBV27|TRBJ1-2|-
TGTGCCAGCAGTTTTTTAGGGAGAGCTAACTATGGCTACACCTTC
CASSFLGRANYGYTF
>-|TRBV10-2|TRBJ1-1|-
TGCGCCAGCCGTTATCGACAGGAGGGCCCTGAAGCTTTCTTT
CASRYRQEGPEAFF
>-|TRBV6-6|TRBJ2-2|-
TGTGCCAGCAGTTACGAGGGTCGGAGCACCGGGGAGCTGTTTTTT
CASSYEGRSTGELFF
>few|TRBV7-6|TRBJ2-7|-
TGTGCCAGCAGTTCGTGGGGGGCACTACCCTACTACGAGCAGTACTTC
CASSSWGALPYYEQYF
>few|TRBV19|TRBJ2-6|-
TGTGCCAGTAGTATAGGGCCGAGAAACTCTGGGGCCAACGTCCTGACTTTC
CASSIGPRNSGANVLTF
>few|TRBV7-9|TRBJ2-3|-
TGTGCCAGCAGCCCGACCCTTACAGATACGCAGTATTTT
CASSPTLTDTQYF
>-|TRBV7-6|TRBJ2-5|-
TGTGCCAGCAGGCCTCCTAGAGGCGGGCGGCTCAGGGAGACCCAGTACTTC
CASRPPRGGRLRETQYF
>many|TRBV7-2|TRBJ2-3|TRBD2
TGTGCCAGCAGCTTACCGACTAGCGGGGGGACAAGGGATACGCAGTATTTT
CASSLPTSGGTRDTQYF
>-|TRBV6-2/TRBV6-3|TRBJ2-4|TRBD1
TGTGCCAGCACCAAGGGGGCCAGGGGGCTAGCCAAAAACATTCAGTACTTC
CASTKGARGLAKNIQYF
>-|TRBV27|TRBJ2-1|-
TGTGCCAGCAGTGCCCAGGGTGATGAGCAGTTCTTC
CASSAQGDEQFF
>-|TRBV15|TRBJ1-5|-
TGTGCCACCAGCCGTGAGATCCATCAGCCCCAGCATTTT
CATSREIHQPQHF
>-|TRBV11-2|TRBJ2-2|-
TGTGCCAGCAGCCTCCGGACTACTGCACTATTCGGGGAGCTGTTTTTT
CASSLRTTALFGELFF
>few|TRBV19|TRBJ2-1|-
TGTGCCAGTAGTATAGGCGCGTGGGCAGCCTACAATGAGCAGTTCTTC
CASSIGAWAAYNEQFF
>many|TRBV7-2|TRBJ2-6|-
TGTGCCAGCAGCCCCTTACACAGCCTGAACCCTGGGGCCAACGTCCTGACTTTC
CASSPLHSLNPGANVLTF